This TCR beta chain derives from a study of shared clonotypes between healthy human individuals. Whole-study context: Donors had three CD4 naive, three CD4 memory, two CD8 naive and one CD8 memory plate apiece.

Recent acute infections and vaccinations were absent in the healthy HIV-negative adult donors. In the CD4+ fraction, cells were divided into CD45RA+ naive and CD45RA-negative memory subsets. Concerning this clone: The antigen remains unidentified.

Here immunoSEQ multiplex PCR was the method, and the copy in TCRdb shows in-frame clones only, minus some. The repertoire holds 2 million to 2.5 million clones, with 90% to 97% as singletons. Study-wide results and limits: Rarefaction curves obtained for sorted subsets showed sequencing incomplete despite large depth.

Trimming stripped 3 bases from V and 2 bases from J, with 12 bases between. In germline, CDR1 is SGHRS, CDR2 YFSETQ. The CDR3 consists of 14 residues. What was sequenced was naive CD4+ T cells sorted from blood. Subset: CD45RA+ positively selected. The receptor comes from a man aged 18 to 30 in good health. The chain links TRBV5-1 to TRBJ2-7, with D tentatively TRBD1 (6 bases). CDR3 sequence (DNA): TGCGCCAGCAGCTCCCGACAGGCGCCCTACGAGCAGTACTTC. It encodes CASSSRQAPYEQYF.